The 19 T cell receptor beta chains below all came from one sample that was sequenced in a study of low-dose radiotherapy and immunotherapy resistance in tumors. Time point in this sample: before trial treatment. TRAV- and TRBV-specific primers were used for first-strand cDNA, which covered alpha and beta chains. The PCR that amplified TCRs ran for about 18 cycles, relying on a constant-region primer and a V-primer adapter. Each CDR3 protein is one row after TCRdb ran MiXCR on the reads. The data show around 36,000 distinct CDR3 sequences, roughly 31% seen once. Material: PBMCs, obtained before treatment. The receptors were gathered from a male donor with gallbladder cancer.

This clonotype was detected ten times or more. The chain joins TRBV7-2 to TRBJ2-1, with 10 bases identical to TRBD2. CDR1 and CDR2 from the germline V gene are SGHTA and FQGNSA. This CDR3 comprises 14 residues. Trimming at V came to 1 base and at J to 7 bases, leaving 1 base not matched to a gene. The CDR3 sequence: CASSLVAGGNEQFF. CDR3 nucleotides: TGTGCCAGCAGCTTAGTAGCGGGGGGAAATGAGCAGTTCTTC.

The chain recombines TRBV28 with TRBJ2-5, with D tentatively TRBD1 (5 bases). The germline gives CDR1 MDHEN, CDR2 SYDVKM. The CDR3 loop spans 15 amino acids. Trimming pared 5 bases from V and 1 base from J, leaving 14 bases between. The DNA for the CDR3 is TGTGCCAGCAGTCCATTGACAGCTCGCCAAGAGACCCAGTACTTC. Translating it yields CASSPLTARQETQYF.

Ten or more counts support this clonotype. The chain has TRBV6-1 and TRBJ2-1; no clear D gene. With 5 bases removed from V and 3 bases from J, the gap between germline ends came to 17 bases. In germline, CDR1 is MNHNS, CDR2 SASEGT. CDR3 length equals 16 residues. The CDR3 DNA reads TGTGCCAGCAGTTCTAATTCTTACACCTACTACAATGAGCAGTTCTTC. It specifies CASSSNSYTYYNEQFF.

This clonotype was seen many times. The chain links TRBV12-3 or TRBV12-4 to TRBJ1-2, with 7 bases matching TRBD1. This CDR3 comprises 14 residues. Trimming took 6 bases from V and 6 from J; bases not matched to a gene: 10. The CDR3 is CASRPTGSGDGYTF. The CDR3 DNA is TGTGCCAGCAGGCCGACAGGGTCGGGGGATGGCTACACCTTC.

Only a few counts were recorded for this clonotype. V gene TRBV5-8 combines with J gene TRBJ2-1, with a possible D match to TRBD2 (6 bases). The V end lost 2 bases, the J end lost 0 bases, and 6 bases lay between the germline ends. Germline V gene data show CDR1 as SGHTS and CDR2 as YDEGEE. CDR3 length: 14 residues. CDR3 sequence reads: CASSFGGSYNEQFF. CDR3 DNA sequence: TGTGCCAGCAGCTTCGGGGGCTCCTACAATGAGCAGTTCTTC.

This clonotype was picked up many times. V and J are TRBV7-2 and TRBJ2-1; TRBD2 might be the D (7 bases). CDR3 length: 17 residues. V lost 5 bases and J 0 bases, leaving 17 bases between the germline ends. Germline CDR1 reads SGHTA; CDR2 reads FQGNSA. CDR3 nucleotides: TGTGCCAGCAGCCAAATCAAGGGGGGGATCTCCTACAATGAGCAGTTCTTC. It specifies CASSQIKGGISYNEQFF.

The gene calls are TRBV27 and TRBJ2-7; D perhaps matches TRBD2 (5 bases). Between the trimmed V and J ends, which lost 2 bases and 6 bases, there was a span of 14 bases. The CDR3 contains 14 residues. Germline V gives CDR1 MNHEY, CDR2 SMNVEV (reference sequence). CDR3 DNA sequence: TGTGCCAGCAGTTTAGTGGGGAGCTTCTCCGAGCAGTACTTC. Protein product: CASSLVGSFSEQYF.

By share of the sample, this clonotype is medium-sized (0.01 to 0.1%). The rearrangement links TRBV6-2 or TRBV6-3 to TRBJ2-2, with TRBD1 matching over 7 bases. V trimming: 11 bases; J trimming: 2 bases; junction bases outside the gene matches: 2. Per germline, CDR1 MNHEY and CDR2 SVGEGT. This CDR3 region has 12 residues. The CDR3 reads CAAGGNTGELFF. The CDR3 coding sequence is TGTGCCGCAGGGGGTAACACCGGGGAGCTGTTTTTT.

This clonotype was detected only a few times. A far larger clone is one base from this, pointing to a likely read error. The chain links TRBV12-3 or TRBV12-4 to TRBJ2-7; the match to TRBD2 covers 11 bases. The length of the CDR3 is 16 residues. V trimming: 4 bases; J trimming: 7 bases; junction bases outside the gene matches: 12. The CDR3 loop reads CASSSGLAGSYNEQYF. The CDR3 DNA is TGTGCCAGCAGTTCAGGACTAGCGGGCTCCTACAATGAGCAGTACTTC.

On this clonotype: A junction end diverges from the germline sequence, so it may reflect a read error. This rearrangement joins TRBV5-3 to TRBJ2-5; 7 bases are shared with TRBD1. TRBV5-3 is an ORF for which the function is uncertain. The CDR3 covers 15 residues. The CDR3 is CASSLGDRAQETQYF. The CDR3 bases are TGTGCCAGCAGCTTAGGCGACAGGGCCCAAGAGACCCAGTACTTC.

This clonotype appeared a single time. Since a far larger clone is one base different, this is likely a read error. The V and J genes are TRBV6-6 and TRBJ2-5; no clear D gene. The V gene lost 7 bases and the J gene lost 11 bases, with 14 bases spanning the gap. Germline V gives CDR1 MNHNY, CDR2 SVGAGI (reference sequence). This CDR3 has 11 amino acids. The CDR3: CASKDYGEQYF. The CDR3 DNA reads TGTGCCAGCAAAGATTACGGTGAGCAGTACTTC.

This clonotype was counted many times. The chain combines TRBV9 with TRBJ2-5; D is uncertain. This CDR3 is 13 amino acids long. Germline V lookup: CDR1 SGDLS, CDR2 YYNGEE. Trimming took off 0 bases at V and 2 bases at J, with 5 bases between the two ends. CDR3 DNA: TGTGCCAGCAGCGTAGGCGGTCAAGAGACCCAGTACTTC. The encoded protein is CASSVGGQETQYF.

This clonotype was observed at least ten times. The chain carries TRBV7-8 and TRBJ2-4, with 7 bases identical to TRBD1. From germline, CDR1 is SGHVS and CDR2 FQNEAQ. The CDR3 is 12 residues long. V lost 3 bases to trimming and J lost 8 bases; unmatched junction nucleotides: 1. Here the CDR3 DNA reads TGTGCCAGCAGCTTTCAGGGGGACATTCAGTACTTC. Its translation is CASSFQGDIQYF.

This clonotype occurred many times. The chain is built from TRBV2 and TRBJ1-5; D is possibly TRBD1 (5 bases). The CDR3 extends over 13 amino acids. V lost 4 bases, J lost 7 bases, and 11 bases lay in between. The germline V gene encodes CDR1 SNHLY and CDR2 FYNNEI. The CDR3 protein is CASSVGPGQPQHF. In DNA, the CDR3 is TGTGCCAGCAGTGTGGGACCAGGACAGCCCCAGCATTTT.

This clonotype was seen more than once but under ten times. The chain combines TRBV19 with TRBJ1-1; D gene unclear. Germline V gene sequence: CDR1 LNHDA, CDR2 SQIVND (reference sequence). V was pared by 3 bases and J by 1 base, with 6 bases between. The CDR3 consists of 13 residues. CDR3 protein: CASSMGGNTEAFF. CDR3 sequence (DNA): TGTGCCAGTAGTATGGGCGGGAACACTGAAGCTTTCTTT. The full variable domain, with the rest looked up from reference TRBV19 and TRBJ1-1, is DGGITQSPKYLFRKEGQNVTLSCEQNLNHDAMYWYRQDPGQGLRLIYYSQIVNDFQKGDIAEGYSVSREKKESFPLTVTSAQKNPTAFYLCASSMGGNTEAFFGQGTRLTVV.

The chain has TRBV28 and TRBJ2-7, with TRBD2 identical over 8 bases. Germline V gene sequence: CDR1 MDHEN, CDR2 SYDVKM. Trimming removed 4 bases from V and 3 bases from J; junction bases left unmatched: 17. The CDR3 extends over 18 amino acids. The CDR3 region has the DNA TGTGCCAGCAGTTCCTCCCCGGGGCTAGGGGGACTAGGCTACGAGCAGTACTTC. This sequence encodes CASSSSPGLGGLGYEQYF.

In its sample, this clonotype ranks as medium-sized (0.01 to 0.1%). This chain joins TRBV7-3 and TRBJ2-1, with D unclear. Germline values: CDR1 SGHTA, CDR2 FQGTGA. The CDR3 extends over 12 amino acids. Trimming left V 5 bases short and J 9 bases short, with 11 bases between. In DNA, the CDR3 is TGTGCCAGCAGCCTCCCCCCCAGTGAGCAGTTCTTC. Its translation is CASSLPPSEQFF.

This clonotype was found many times. V and J are TRBV7-9 and TRBJ2-1, with TRBD2 matching over 9 bases. Losses at the gene ends were 5 bases for V and 3 bases for J; bases not matched to a gene: 5. The CDR3 runs 15 residues. Germline CDR1 is SEHNR and CDR2 is FQNEAQ (reference sequence). CDR3 nucleotides: TGTGCCAGCAGCCCCCTAGCGGGGAGCTACAATGAGCAGTTCTTC. Protein product: CASSPLAGSYNEQFF.

This clonotype appeared many times. V gene TRBV11-2 combines with J gene TRBJ2-3, with D unclear. This CDR3 comprises 14 residues. The germline CDR1 and CDR2 sequences are SGHAT and FQNNGV. V lost 7 bases to trimming and J lost 1 base, with 12 bases between them. CDR3 DNA sequence: TGTGCCAGCATGAAGGGCTTTGGCACAGATACGCAGTATTTT. Residues: CASMKGFGTDTQYF. The complete variable domain, with remaining parts taken from reference TRBV11-2 and TRBJ2-3, reads EAGVAQSPRYKIIEKRQSVAFWCNPISGHATLYWYQQILGQGPKLLIQFQNNGVVDDSQLPKDRFSAERLKGVDSTLKIQPAKLEDSAVYLCASMKGFGTDTQYFGPGTRLTVL.